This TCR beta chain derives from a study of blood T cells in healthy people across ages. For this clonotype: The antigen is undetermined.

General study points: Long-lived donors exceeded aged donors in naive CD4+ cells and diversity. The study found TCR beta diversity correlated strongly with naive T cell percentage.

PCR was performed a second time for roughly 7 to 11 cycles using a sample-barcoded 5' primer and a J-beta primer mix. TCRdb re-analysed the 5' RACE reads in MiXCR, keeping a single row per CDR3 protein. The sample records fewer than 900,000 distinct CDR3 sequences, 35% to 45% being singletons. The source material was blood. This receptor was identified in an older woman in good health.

DNA of the CDR3: TGTGCCACCAGTGACACAGGGTCCGGCTCCTACAATGAGCAGTACTTC. Its protein is CATSDTGSGSYNEQYF. This chain connects TRBV24-1 to TRBJ2-1; TRBD1 is a possible D gene (6 bases). Near its end, the DNA agrees better with TRBJ2-7, so the J call may be wrong. The CDR3 length is 16 residues. Per the germline V gene, CDR1 is KGHDR and CDR2 is SFDVKD.